The source of this TCR beta chain is a study of blood T cell repertoires in COVID-19. V lost 3 bases, J lost 5 bases, and 14 bases lay in between. CDR1 and CDR2 from the germline V gene are SGDLS and YYNGEE. This CDR3 is 14 amino acids long. Seattle-derived patients entered the study during active infection and were followed longitudinally. Some clones are missing from TCRdb's copy, which holds only in-frame ones; the method was immunoSEQ multiplex PCR. The sample contains roughly 230,000 clones, approximately 85% of which appear only once. This clonotype originated in a man between 50 and 59 years old with COVID-19, enrolled during active disease. Material for sequencing was peripheral blood. The rearrangement uses TRBV9 and TRBJ1-1, with D perhaps TRBD1 (5 bases). As DNA, the CDR3 is TGTGCCAGCAGCGCCCAGGGTAGTTTTACTGAAGCTTTCTTT. This gives the protein CASSAQGSFTEAFF.